The present T cell receptor (beta chain) was sequenced within a study of T cells in localized non-small cell lung cancer (dated by TCRdb to the early 2020s). General notes on the study: Comparing tumors with uninvolved tumor-adjacent lungs, the study looked at the T cell repertoires of a few hundred patients with early-stage NSCLC. NSCLC patients had a mean age of around 70 years, and fewer than 150 were male and more than 90 female. All 250 or so NSCLC patients in the cohort were treatment-naive and had localized lung tumors that were resected.

TCR beta CDR3 regions were sequenced from DNA using the immunoSEQ Assay. Under the source paper's analysis protocol: To compute T cell density, TCR beta template counts were normalized to usable DNA, which was estimated by amplifying housekeeping genes. The preseqR package was used to estimate richness by extrapolating to 400,000 templates for PBMC samples and to 120,000 templates for tissue samples. Clonality was defined as one minus Pielou's evenness. To identify tissue-enriched TCRs, differential abundance testing was run on productive amino-acid clonotypes with a minimum total count of 5 and an alpha of 0.1. The Jaccard Index and the Morisita Overlap Index were used to measure how much the repertoires overlapped between compartments. GLIPH clustered TCR beta CDR3s with public tetramer-defined viral CDR3s; viral motifs required at least three viral sequences plus V-gene enrichment. TCRdb holds this immuneACCESS table with in-frame rearrangements only. Some clones are missing; in checked studies, unresolved V genes explain under half, and the rest has no known cause. V, J and clone size reflect that table, while D and trimming were determined from the DNA. Within this sample are roughly 5,200 clones, with 40% to 45% of them counted one time only. The ten top clones hold roughly 15% of the sample.

At diagnosis, peripheral blood, uninvolved tumor-adjacent lung and tumor were collected and stored as a combination of fresh-frozen and FFPE material. Relative to germline, V is 3 bases shorter and J is 6 bases shorter, with 8 bases between their ends. From the germline V gene (reference sequence), CDR1 is MNHEY and CDR2 is SMNVEV. The CDR3 goes from the cysteine to the phenylalanine over 13 residues. The sequence is cut down to CDR3 DNA, 39 bases in frame from base 1. General study outcomes and caveats: Because multi-region tumor sequencing was not done, intratumor heterogeneity could not be ruled out. Longer overall survival was associated with higher T cell density in blood, whereas shorter survival was associated with higher clonality in adjacent lung. Uninvolved tumor-adjacent lung showed the highest T cell clonality, higher than tumor, which suggests more focused antigenic responses in the uninvolved tumor-adjacent lung. A median of 57 of the top 100 tumor clones turned up in the paired uninvolved adjacent lung, and under 30 of those clones also ranked among the top 100 of that same adjacent lung. Because the study design was exploratory, TCR variables were selected using unadjusted p-values without false-discovery rate correction.

A word on this clone: There is no known antigen for this receptor. The record has no base qualities; no much larger clone is one base away.

The V and J genes are TRBV27 and TRBJ1-4; there is no confident call for the D gene. The TCR sequence derives from a man aged 40 to 70 with stage I lung adenocarcinoma. The input for sequencing was lung tumor tissue, taken before any cancer treatment. The DNA sequence is TGTGCCAGCAGTTTTTCCTACTATGAAAAACTGTTTTTT. Translated, this gives CASSFSYYEKLFF.